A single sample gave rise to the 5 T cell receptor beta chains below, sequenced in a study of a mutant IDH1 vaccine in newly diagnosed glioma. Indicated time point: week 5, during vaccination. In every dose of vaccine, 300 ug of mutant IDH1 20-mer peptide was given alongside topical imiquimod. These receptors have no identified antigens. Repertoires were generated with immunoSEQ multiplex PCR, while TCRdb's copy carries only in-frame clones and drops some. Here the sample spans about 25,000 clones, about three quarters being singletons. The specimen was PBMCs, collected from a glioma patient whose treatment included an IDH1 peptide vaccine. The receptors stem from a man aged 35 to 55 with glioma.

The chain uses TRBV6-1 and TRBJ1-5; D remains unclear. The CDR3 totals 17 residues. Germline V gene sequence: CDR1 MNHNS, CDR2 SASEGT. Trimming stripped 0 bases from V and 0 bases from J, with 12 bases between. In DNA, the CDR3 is TGTGCCAGCAGTGAAGCGGGCGTGGGGTATAGCAATCAGCCCCAGCATTTT. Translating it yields CASSEAGVGYSNQPQHF.

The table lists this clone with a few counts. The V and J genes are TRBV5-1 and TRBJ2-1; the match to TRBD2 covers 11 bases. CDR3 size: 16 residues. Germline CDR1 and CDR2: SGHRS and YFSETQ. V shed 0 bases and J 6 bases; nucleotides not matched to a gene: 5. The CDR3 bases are TGCGCCAGCAGCTTGGACTTAGCGGGAGGGTTCAATGAGCAGTTCTTC. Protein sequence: CASSLDLAGGFNEQFF.

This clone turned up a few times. DNA of the CDR3: TGTGCCAGCAGTGAGGCACAGGGCCTGAACACTGAAGCTTTCTTT. It codes for CASSEAQGLNTEAFF. This chain joins TRBV25-1 and TRBJ1-1, with D perhaps matching TRBD1 (6 bases). Germline assignment: CDR1 MGHDK and CDR2 SYGVNS. Trimming removed 3 bases from V and 0 bases from J, with 11 bases in between. The CDR3 runs 15 residues.

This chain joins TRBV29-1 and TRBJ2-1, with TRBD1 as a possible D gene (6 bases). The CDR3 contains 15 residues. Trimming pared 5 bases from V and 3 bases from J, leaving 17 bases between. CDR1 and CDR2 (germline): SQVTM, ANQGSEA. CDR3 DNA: TGCAGCGTTACCGGTGAACAGGGTATCTACAATGAGCAGTTCTTC. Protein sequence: CSVTGEQGIYNEQFF.

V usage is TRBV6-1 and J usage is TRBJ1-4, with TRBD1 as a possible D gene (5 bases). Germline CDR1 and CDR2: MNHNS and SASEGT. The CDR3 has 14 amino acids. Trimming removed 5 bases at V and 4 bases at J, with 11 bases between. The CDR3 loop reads CASSTGGINEKLFF. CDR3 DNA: TGTGCCAGCAGTACGGGGGGGATTAATGAAAAACTGTTTTTT.